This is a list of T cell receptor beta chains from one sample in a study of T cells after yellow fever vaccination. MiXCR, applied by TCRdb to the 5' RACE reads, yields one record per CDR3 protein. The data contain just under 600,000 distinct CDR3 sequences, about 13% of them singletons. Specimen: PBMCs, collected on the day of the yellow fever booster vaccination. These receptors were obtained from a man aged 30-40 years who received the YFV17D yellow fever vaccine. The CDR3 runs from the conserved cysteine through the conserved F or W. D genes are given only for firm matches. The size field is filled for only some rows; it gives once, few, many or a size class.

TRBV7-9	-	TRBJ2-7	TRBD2	TGTGCCAGCAGCTGGGGGACTAGCGGGACCTACGAGCAGTACTTC	CASSWGTSGTYEQYF
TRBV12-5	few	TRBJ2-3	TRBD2	TGTGCTAGTGGTTTGTTGGCGGGAGGCGCAGATACGCAGTATTTT	CASGLLAGGADTQYF
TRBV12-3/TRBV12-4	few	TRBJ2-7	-	TGTGCCAGCAGTTTAGGGTTAGGTCAGGGTGGGACCTACGAGCAGTACTTC	CASSLGLGQGGTYEQYF
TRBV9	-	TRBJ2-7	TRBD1	TGTGCCAGCAGCCCAGATATCGGGACAGGTTCCCACGAGCAGTACTTC	CASSPDIGTGSHEQYF
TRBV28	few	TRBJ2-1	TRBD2	TGTGCCAGCACTTCCCGGGGGGGCCCCAATGAGCAGTTCTTC	CASTSRGGPNEQFF
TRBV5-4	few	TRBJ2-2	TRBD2	TGTGCCAGCAGCCCCTATCAGCGGGGTAACACCGGGGAGCTGTTTTTT	CASSPYQRGNTGELFF
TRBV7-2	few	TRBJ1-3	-	TGTGCCAGCACCCTGGGGGGCTCTGGAAACACCATATATTTT	CASTLGGSGNTIYF
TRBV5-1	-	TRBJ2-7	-	TGCGCCAGCCAAGTCCATGCCCTTTCCTACGAGCAGTACTTC	CASQVHALSYEQYF
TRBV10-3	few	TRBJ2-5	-	TGTGCCATCAGTGAGTACCAAGAGACCCAGTACTTC	CAISEYQETQYF
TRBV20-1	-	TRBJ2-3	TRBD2	TGCAGTGCTTCCTACCCGGGACTAGCCGGGACAGATACGCAGTATTTT	CSASYPGLAGTDTQYF
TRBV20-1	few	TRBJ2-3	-	TGCAGTGCTGGGGAAGGTTTCCTCGGAGATACGCAGTATTTT	CSAGEGFLGDTQYF
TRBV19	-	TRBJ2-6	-	TGTGCCAGTAGTATAATGGCCAGGTGGGCCAACGTCCTGACTTTC	CASSIMARWANVLTF
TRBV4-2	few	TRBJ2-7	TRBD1	TGTGCCAGCAGCCAGGACAGGCACGAGCAGTACTTC	CASSQDRHEQYF
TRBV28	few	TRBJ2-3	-	TGTGCCAGCAGTTCGCCGACAGGAGGCACAGATACGCAGTATTTT	CASSSPTGGTDTQYF
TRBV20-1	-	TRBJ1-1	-	TGCAGTGCGAGAGACAGGAAGAACACTGAAGCTTTCTTT	CSARDRKNTEAFF
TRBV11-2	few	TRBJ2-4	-	TGTGCCAGCAGCTCAAATATAGCCAAAAACATTCAGTACTTC	CASSSNIAKNIQYF
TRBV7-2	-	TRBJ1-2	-	TGTGCCAGCAGCTTAGGCGGTGTAGAACCTAACTATGGCTACACCTTC	CASSLGGVEPNYGYTF
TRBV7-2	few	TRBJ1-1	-	TGTGCCAGCAGCTTATTTCCGCCAACTGAGAACACTGAAGCTTTCTTT	CASSLFPPTENTEAFF